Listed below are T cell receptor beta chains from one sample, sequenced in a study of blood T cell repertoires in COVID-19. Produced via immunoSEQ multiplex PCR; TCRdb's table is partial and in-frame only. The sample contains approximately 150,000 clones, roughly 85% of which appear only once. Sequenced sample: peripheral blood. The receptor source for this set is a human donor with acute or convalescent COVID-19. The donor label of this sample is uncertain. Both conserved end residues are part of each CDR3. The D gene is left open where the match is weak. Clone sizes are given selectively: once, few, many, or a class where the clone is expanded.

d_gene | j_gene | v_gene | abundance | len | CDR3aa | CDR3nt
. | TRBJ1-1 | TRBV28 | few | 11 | CASSLRTEAFF | TGTGCCAGCAGTTTGAGGACTGAAGCTTTCTTT
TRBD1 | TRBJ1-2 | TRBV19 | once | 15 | CASSRDRVSNYGYTF | TGTGCCAGTAGTAGAGACAGGGTGTCTAACTATGGCTACACCTTC
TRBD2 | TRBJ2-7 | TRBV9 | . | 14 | CASSVGLDSYEQYF | TGTGCCAGCAGCGTGGGACTAGACTCCTACGAGCAGTACTTC
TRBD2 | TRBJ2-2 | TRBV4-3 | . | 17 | CASSPRFSGPITGELFF | TGCGCCAGCAGCCCGCGGTTTAGCGGGCCGATCACCGGGGAGCTGTTTTTT
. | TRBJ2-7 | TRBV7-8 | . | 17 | CASSERSNRAHSYEQYF | TGTGCCAGCAGCGAACGGTCAAACAGGGCCCACTCCTACGAGCAGTACTTC
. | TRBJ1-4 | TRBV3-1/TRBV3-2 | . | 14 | CASSQWAVNEKLFF | TGTGCCAGCAGCCAATGGGCCGTTAATGAAAAACTGTTTTTT
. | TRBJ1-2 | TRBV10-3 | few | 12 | CAISEAQYGYTF | TGTGCCATCAGTGAGGCCCAGTATGGCTACACCTTC
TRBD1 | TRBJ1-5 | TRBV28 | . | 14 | CASSFSRGHQPQHF | TGTGCCAGCAGTTTCTCCAGGGGGCATCAGCCCCAGCATTTT
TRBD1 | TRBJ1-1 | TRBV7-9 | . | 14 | CASSPRQGYTEAFF | TGTGCCAGCAGCCCCCGACAGGGTTACACTGAAGCTTTCTTT
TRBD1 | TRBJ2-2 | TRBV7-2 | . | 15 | CASSPDRAGTGELFF | TGTGCCAGCAGCCCCGACAGGGCGGGCACCGGGGAGCTGTTTTTT
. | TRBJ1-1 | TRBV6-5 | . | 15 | CASSSISLGGPEAFF | TGTGCCAGCAGTTCCATCTCCCTGGGAGGGCCTGAAGCTTTCTTT
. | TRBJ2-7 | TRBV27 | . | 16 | CASGSGQTGDYYEQYF | TGTGCCAGCGGATCCGGCCAGACAGGGGACTACTACGAGCAGTACTTC
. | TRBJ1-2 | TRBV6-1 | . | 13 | CASSEAVQNGYTF | TGTGCCAGCAGTGAAGCGGTACAGAACGGCTACACCTTC
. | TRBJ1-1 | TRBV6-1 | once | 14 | CASSDKGFNTEAFF | TGTGCCAGCAGTGACAAGGGGTTCAACACTGAAGCTTTCTTT
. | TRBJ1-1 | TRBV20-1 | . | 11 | CSAILNTEAFF | TGCAGTGCTATCCTAAACACTGAAGCTTTCTTT
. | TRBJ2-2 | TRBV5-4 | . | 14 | CASSLVGGGGELFF | TGTGCCAGCAGCTTGGTTGGGGGAGGCGGGGAGCTGTTTTTT
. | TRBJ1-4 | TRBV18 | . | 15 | CASSPRTDNEGKLFF | TGTGCCAGCTCACCCCGGACAGACAACGAGGGAAAACTGTTTTTT
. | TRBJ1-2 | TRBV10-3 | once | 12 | CAISKGEYGYTF | TGTGCCATCAGTAAGGGGGAATATGGCTACACCTTC
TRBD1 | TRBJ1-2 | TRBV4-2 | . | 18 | CASSQGTGRNYANYGYTF | TGTGCCAGCAGCCAAGGGACAGGGAGAAATTACGCTAACTATGGCTACACCTTC
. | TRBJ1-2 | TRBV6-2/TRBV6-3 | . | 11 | CASSLDSGYTF | TGTGCCAGCAGTTTGGACTCTGGCTACACCTTC
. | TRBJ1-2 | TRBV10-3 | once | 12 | CAHGGADYGYTF | TGTGCCCACGGGGGGGCGGACTATGGCTACACCTTC
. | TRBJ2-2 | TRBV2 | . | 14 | CASMQQGNTGELFF | TGTGCCAGCATGCAACAGGGGAACACCGGGGAGCTGTTTTTT
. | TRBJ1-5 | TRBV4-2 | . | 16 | CASSQDRGGRNQPQHF | TGTGCCAGCAGCCAAGATCGGGGGGGGCGGAATCAGCCCCAGCATTTT
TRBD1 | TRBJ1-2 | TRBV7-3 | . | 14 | CASSQGTGVYGYTF | TGTGCCAGCAGCCAAGGGACAGGGGTTTATGGCTACACCTTC
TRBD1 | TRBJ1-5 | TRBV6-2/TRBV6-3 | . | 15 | CASRYRDRADQPQHF | TGTGCCAGCAGGTACCGGGACAGGGCGGATCAGCCCCAGCATTTT
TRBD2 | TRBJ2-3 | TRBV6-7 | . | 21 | CASSYSNLAGAQKLITDTQYF | TGTGCCAGCAGTTACTCGAATTTAGCGGGGGCCCAAAAACTTATCACAGATACGCAGTATTTT
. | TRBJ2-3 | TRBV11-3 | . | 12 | CASSFNTDTQYF | TGTGCCAGCAGCTTCAACACAGATACGCAGTATTTT
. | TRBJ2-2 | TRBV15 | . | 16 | CATSRERVLGTGELFF | TGTGCCACCAGCAGAGAGCGGGTCCTGGGAACCGGGGAGCTGTTTTTT
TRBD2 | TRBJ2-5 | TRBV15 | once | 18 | CATSSDLGLAGRRETQYF | TGTGCCACCAGCAGCGACTTAGGACTAGCGGGGCGCCGGGAGACCCAGTACTTC
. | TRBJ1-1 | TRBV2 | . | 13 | CASSTGRNTEAFF | TGTGCCAGCAGCACAGGGAGGAACACTGAAGCTTTCTTT
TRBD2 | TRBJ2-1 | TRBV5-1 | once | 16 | CASSSGNSGSKDEQFF | TGCGCCAGCAGCTCCGGGAATAGCGGGAGTAAGGATGAGCAGTTCTTC
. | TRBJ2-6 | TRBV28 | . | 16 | CASSRGGFSGANVLTF | TGTGCCAGCAGCCGCGGTGGGTTCTCTGGGGCCAACGTCCTGACTTTC
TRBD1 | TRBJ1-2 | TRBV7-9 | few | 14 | CASSLVQGSGGYTF | TGTGCCAGCAGCTTAGTACAGGGGTCGGGTGGCTACACCTTC
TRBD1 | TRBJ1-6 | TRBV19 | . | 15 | CASSLGQGTNSPLHF | TGTGCCAGTAGTCTAGGACAGGGGACGAATTCACCCCTCCACTTT
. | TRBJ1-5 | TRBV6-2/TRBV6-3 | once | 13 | CASSFDRGQPQHF | TGTGCCAGCAGTTTTGATAGGGGGCAGCCCCAGCATTTT
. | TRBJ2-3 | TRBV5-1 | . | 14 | CASSADRTTDTQYF | TGCGCCAGCAGCGCCGACAGAACTACAGATACGCAGTATTTT
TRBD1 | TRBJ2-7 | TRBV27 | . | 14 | CASSKDRGPYEQYF | TGTGCCAGCAGTAAGGACAGGGGGCCCTACGAGCAGTACTTC
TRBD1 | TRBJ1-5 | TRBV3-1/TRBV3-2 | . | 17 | CASSQELSGQGNQPQHF | TGTGCCAGCAGCCAAGAATTGTCGGGACAGGGGAATCAGCCCCAGCATTTT
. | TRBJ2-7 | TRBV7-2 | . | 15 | CASSPGLGGFYEQYF | TGTGCCAGCAGCCCAGGGTTGGGGGGTTTCTACGAGCAGTACTTC
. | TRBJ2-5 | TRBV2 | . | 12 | CASSWTDETQYF | TGTGCCAGCAGTTGGACAGATGAGACCCAGTACTTC
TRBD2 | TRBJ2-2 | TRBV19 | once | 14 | CASSMGGYSGELFF | TGTGCCAGTAGTATGGGAGGGTACTCCGGGGAGCTGTTTTTT